The sequence of this TCR beta chain was determined in a study of T-cell memory formation after mild COVID-19. Study summary: Clusters of TCRs were largely donor specific.

Whole-study findings and limits: CD8+ contracting clones occupied EMRA, while CD4+ ones occupied mainly CM and EM.

Using constant-segment primers, 5'RACE produced TCR alpha and TCR beta cDNA libraries carrying sample barcodes and UMIs. From the 5' RACE reads, TCRdb called clonotypes with MiXCR, one entry per CDR3 protein. The sample records about 16,000 distinct CDR3 sequences, approximately 20% being singletons. The junction had 16 bases not matched to a gene; V was cut back by 5 bases and J by 6 bases. The germline gives CDR1 SGHRS, CDR2 YFSETQ. The CDR3 is 17 residues long. This clonotype has ten or more counts. Its antigen is still unknown. This clonotype originated in a man aged 18 to 30 who had mild COVID-19 (a few samples of this study predate the infection). Cell type and time point are not known. The chain combines TRBV5-1 with TRBJ2-1, with TRBD2 identical over 8 bases. The sequencing input was PBMCs or a T cell subset sorted from them (not recorded which). The CDR3 sequence: CASSLLPGLVDLNEQFF. CDR3 nucleotide sequence: TGCGCCAGCAGTCTACTCCCGGGACTAGTCGATCTCAATGAGCAGTTCTTC.